The present T cell receptor (beta chain) was sequenced within a study of shared clonotypes between healthy human individuals. Study-level information: Three plates were used per donor for CD4 naive, three for CD4 memory, two for CD8 naive and one for CD8 memory.

This clone is a singleton in its sample. There were no recent acute infections or vaccinations among the donors, who were healthy HIV-negative adults. Each replicate PCR on the sorted subsets used 200 to 250 ng DNA (around 30,000 T cell genomes). Only in-frame clones appear in the TCRdb table, and some are missing; sequencing was by immunoSEQ multiplex PCR. The sample lists roughly 2.6 million clones; roughly nine tenths were seen once. The CDR3 covers 14 residues. V lost 1 base to trimming and J lost 4 bases, with 7 bases between them. CDR1 and CDR2 from the germline V gene are SEHNR and FQNEAQ (reference sequence).

V is TRBV7-9 and J is TRBJ1-4, with a tentative D call TRBD1 (5 bases). This sequence originates from a man aged 18-30 years in good health. Sequenced sample: naive CD4+ T cells sorted from blood. Subset indicated: CD45RA+ positively selected. As DNA, the CDR3 is TGTGCCAGCAGCTTAGGACAGCGTAATGAAAAACTGTTTTTT. Translation: CASSLGQRNEKLFF.